Below, 27 T cell receptor beta chains from the same sample are listed, as sequenced in a study of T cell changes during pregnancy in multiple sclerosis. The repertoire was sequenced with immunoSEQ multiplex PCR; TCRdb's copy has only in-frame clones and lacks some. The table includes roughly 37,000 clones, over 80% detected once. Sequenced here: CD8+ T cells from peripheral blood mononuclear cells, sampled before pregnancy. The receptors stem from a female donor with multiple sclerosis, enrolled in a pregnancy study.

The chain combines TRBV7-7 with TRBJ2-7; 7 nucleotides line up with TRBD1. Unmatched junction bases numbered 4, after V lost 1 base and J lost 1 base. The CDR3 loop spans 15 amino acids. Germline-derived CDR1 and CDR2 are SSHAT and FNYEAQ (reference sequence). The CDR3 is CASSLGGGSSYEQYF. The CDR3 coding sequence is TGTGCCAGCAGCTTAGGAGGGGGCAGTTCCTACGAGCAGTACTTC.

The CDR3 coding sequence is TGTGCCATCAGCACCACCGGGACAGGGGAGGAGAGTGGGGCCAACGTCCTGACTTTC. It codes for CAISTTGTGEESGANVLTF. The chain joins TRBV10-3 to TRBJ2-6; 10 positions match TRBD1. This CDR3 has 19 residues. From germline, CDR1 is ENHRY and CDR2 SYGVKD. With V trimmed by 6 bases and J by 3 bases, 14 bases remained unmatched.

The rearrangement links TRBV30 to TRBJ2-2, with unresolved D. CDR1 is GTSNPN and CDR2 is SVGIG in the germline V gene (reference sequence). Trimming took 3 bases from V and 4 from J, leaving 9 bases between them. The CDR3 runs to 13 residues. The CDR3 loop reads CAWSVSSTGELFF. As DNA, the CDR3 is TGTGCCTGGAGCGTCAGTTCCACCGGGGAGCTGTTTTTT.

The genes are TRBV28 and TRBJ1-2; D unclear. Deletions cut 5 bases from V and 8 bases from J, with 18 bases between. The CDR3 consists of 14 residues. Germline V lookup: CDR1 MDHEN, CDR2 SYDVKM. CDR3 bases: TGTGCCAGCAGTCAACGTCACCGGGGTCAAGGCTACACCTTC. It codes for CASSQRHRGQGYTF.

This chain joins TRBV9 and TRBJ1-3, with D possibly being TRBD1 (5 bases). There are 14 residues in the CDR3. In germline, CDR1 is SGDLS, CDR2 YYNGEE. V dropped 3 bases and J dropped 3 bases, with 10 bases sitting between them. The CDR3 region has the DNA TGTGCCAGCAGCGAACCAGGGCTTGGAAACACCATATATTTT. Translation: CASSEPGLGNTIYF. The complete variable domain, with remaining parts taken from reference TRBV9 and TRBJ1-3, reads DSGVTQTPKHLITATGQRVTLRCSPRSGDLSVYWYQQSLDQGLQFLIQYYNGEERAKGNILERFSAQQFPDLHSELNLSSLELGDSALYFCASSEPGLGNTIYFGEGSWLTVV.

The rearrangement uses TRBV30 and TRBJ1-2; the D gene is possibly TRBD1 (6 bases). CDR3 length equals 12 residues. V was trimmed by 5 bases and J by 1 base, leaving 8 bases between them. CDR1 is GTSNPN and CDR2 is SVGIG in the germline V gene (reference sequence). CDR3 DNA sequence: TGTGCCTGGGAGGACAGTAACTATGGCTACACCTTC. Protein sequence: CAWEDSNYGYTF.

This sequence joins TRBV7-9 and TRBJ2-6; perhaps TRBD1 as D (6 bases). Germline V lookup: CDR1 SEHNR, CDR2 FQNEAQ (reference sequence). V was shortened by 2 bases and J by 0 bases, with 11 bases between the two germline ends. The length of the CDR3 is 17 residues. The CDR3 nucleotides are TGTGCCAGCAGCTTAAGACAGGAGAGCTCTGGGGCCAACGTCCTGACTTTC. It yields the protein CASSLRQESSGANVLTF.

V gene TRBV29-1 combines with J gene TRBJ2-7; 7 bases are a match to TRBD1. Trimming cost V 7 bases and J 2 bases; bases outside gene matches: 5. The CDR3 totals 12 residues. The germline V gene has CDR1 SQVTM and CDR2 ANQGSEA. This CDR3 reads CSASGQTYEQYF. The DNA of the CDR3 is TGCAGCGCGTCGGGACAGACCTACGAGCAGTACTTC.

The rearrangement joins TRBV28 to TRBJ2-7; D is perhaps TRBD1 (6 bases). V was trimmed by 3 bases and J by 3 bases, leaving 15 bases between them. Germline lookup yields CDR1 MDHEN and CDR2 SYDVKM. The CDR3 is 15 amino acids. CDR3 in amino acids: CASSFFQGIDYEQYF. The CDR3 DNA reads TGTGCCAGCAGTTTCTTCCAGGGGATAGACTACGAGCAGTACTTC.

The J gene is TRBJ1-2, the V gene TRBV6-5, with TRBD1 identical over 8 bases. The germline V gene has CDR1 MNHEY and CDR2 SVGAGI. The CDR3 sequence is 15 residues long. J was trimmed by 3 bases and V by 1 base; bases with no gene match: 4. The CDR3 sequence: CASSYFAGGDYGYTF. The CDR3 bases are TGTGCCAGCAGTTACTTTGCAGGGGGCGACTATGGCTACACCTTC.

The rearrangement uses TRBV11-2 and TRBJ2-1, with TRBD2 matching 12 bases. Germline CDR1 and CDR2: SGHAT and FQNNGV. The CDR3 is 15 residues long. Trimming at V came to 4 bases and at J to 10 bases, leaving 8 bases not matched to a gene. Here the CDR3 DNA reads TGTGCCAGCAGCTCCCTGACTAGCGGGAGAGGCGAGCAGTTCTTC. The encoded protein is CASSSLTSGRGEQFF.

The gene calls are TRBV19 and TRBJ1-2, with a tentative D call TRBD1 (5 bases). V lost 7 bases and J 4 bases, leaving 19 bases between the germline ends. Germline CDR1 reads LNHDA; CDR2 reads SQIVND (reference sequence). The CDR3 runs to 15 residues. CDR3 DNA sequence: TGTGCCAGTACTCGGGAGGGGTCGAGCTTCTATGGCTACACCTTC. It specifies CASTREGSSFYGYTF.

The V gene is TRBV5-4, the J gene TRBJ2-1, with D perhaps TRBD1 (8 bases). V was clipped by 1 base and J by 7 bases, with 15 bases between them. The germline gives CDR1 SGHNT, CDR2 YYREEE (reference sequence). The CDR3 runs to 15 residues. This CDR3 is CASSLSGDRRNEQFF. In DNA form, the CDR3 reads TGTGCCAGCAGCTTGAGCGGGGACAGGAGGAATGAGCAGTTCTTC.

The chain joins TRBV6-1 to TRBJ2-1; TRBD2 matches at 8 bases. The V gene end was trimmed by 2 bases and the J gene end by 7 bases; junction bases not matched to a gene: 4. Germline lookup yields CDR1 MNHNS and CDR2 SASEGT. The CDR3 length is 14 residues. CDR3 in amino acids: CASSESGSWNEQFF. DNA for the CDR3: TGTGCCAGCAGTGAAAGCGGGAGTTGGAATGAGCAGTTCTTC.

The CDR3 here is CASSVSGGNQETQYF. For the CDR3, the DNA is TGTGCCAGCAGCGTTAGCGGGGGGAACCAAGAGACCCAGTACTTC. The chain uses TRBV9 and TRBJ2-5; 10 positions match TRBD2. CDR3 size: 15 residues. Trimming removed 2 bases from V and 0 bases from J; junction bases left unmatched: 1. Germline V lookup: CDR1 SGDLS, CDR2 YYNGEE.

The rearrangement links TRBV7-6 to TRBJ2-3; TRBD2 agrees at 8 bases. The CDR3 runs 17 residues. Germline V CDR1 and CDR2: SGHVS, FNYEAQ. V was clipped by 2 bases and J by 1 base; unmatched bases: 8. The CDR3 sequence is CASSLFSGDSGTDTQYF. DNA of the CDR3: TGTGCCAGCAGCTTATTTAGCGGGGACTCAGGCACAGATACGCAGTATTTT. Together with reference TRBV7-6 and TRBJ2-3, the CDR3 gives the full variable domain: GAGVSQSPRYKVTKRGQDVALRCDPISGHVSLYWYRQALGQGPEFLTYFNYEAQQDKSGLPNDRFSAERPEGSISTLTIQRTEQRDSAMYRCASSLFSGDSGTDTQYFGPGTRLTVL.

The gene calls are TRBV7-2 and TRBJ1-1, with D perhaps TRBD1 (6 bases). Germline-derived CDR1 and CDR2 are SGHTA and FQGNSA. This CDR3 is built from 15 residues. Trimming shortened V by 7 bases and J by 5 bases, and 20 bases separated the two germline ends. The CDR3 region has the DNA TGTGCCAGCACCCCCCCTGGGACAAAGCCAACTGAAGCTTTCTTT. It codes for CASTPPGTKPTEAFF.

The rearrangement links TRBV30 to TRBJ2-3; D may be TRBD2 (5 bases). CDR1 is GTSNPN and CDR2 is SVGIG in the germline V gene (reference sequence). This CDR3 is built from 14 residues. The V end was cut by 0 bases, the J end by 2 bases, with 9 bases between. CDR3 bases: TGTGCCTGGAGTGTACTAGGTTACACAGATACGCAGTATTTT. Amino acids: CAWSVLGYTDTQYF.

The table lists this clone with a count of one. V usage is TRBV14 and J usage is TRBJ1-5; maybe TRBD1 (5 bases). Germline V gene lookup returns CDR1 SGHDN and CDR2 FVKESK. The CDR3 is 16 residues long. V was trimmed by 1 base and J by 1 base, leaving 11 bases between them. Here the CDR3 reads CASSQAVRVSNQPQHF. DNA for the CDR3: TGTGCCAGCAGCCAAGCCGTCAGGGTAAGCAATCAGCCCCAGCATTTT.

This clone was observed once. The rearrangement uses TRBV9 and TRBJ2-1, with 9 positions matching TRBD2. This CDR3 spans 17 amino acids. Germline V CDR1 and CDR2: SGDLS, YYNGEE. V lost 0 bases and J lost 0; bases outside the gene matches: 4. The CDR3 loop reads CASSVEGTSFSYNEQFF. The CDR3 region has the DNA TGTGCCAGCAGCGTAGAAGGGACTAGCTTCTCCTACAATGAGCAGTTCTTC. Complete variable domain (other parts from reference TRBV9 and TRBJ2-1): DSGVTQTPKHLITATGQRVTLRCSPRSGDLSVYWYQQSLDQGLQFLIQYYNGEERAKGNILERFSAQQFPDLHSELNLSSLELGDSALYFCASSVEGTSFSYNEQFFGPGTRLTVL.

This chain links TRBV7-9 with TRBJ2-3, with D tentatively TRBD2 (5 bases). With 8 bases removed from V and 3 bases from J, the gap between germline ends came to 15 bases. The CDR3 extends over 14 amino acids. From germline, CDR1 is SEHNR and CDR2 FQNEAQ (reference sequence). This chain's CDR3 is CASDTPGFTDTQYF. CDR3 in DNA: TGTGCCAGCGACACCCCGGGGTTTACAGATACGCAGTATTTT.

The V call is TRBV13, the J call TRBJ2-1; TRBD2 matches at 7 bases. Germline V gene lookup returns CDR1 PRHDT and CDR2 FYEKMQ (reference sequence). The CDR3 sequence is 16 residues long. The junction had 6 bases not matched to a gene; V was cut back by 0 bases and J by 4 bases. The CDR3 region is CASSLGVSGPYNEQFF. CDR3 sequence (DNA): TGTGCCAGCAGCTTAGGAGTTAGCGGGCCGTACAATGAGCAGTTCTTC.

The chain joins TRBV7-9 to TRBJ2-7; D may be TRBD2 (7 bases). The CDR3 spans 14 residues. Germline lookup yields CDR1 SEHNR and CDR2 FQNEAQ (reference sequence). V lost 3 bases to trimming and J lost 3 bases, with 12 bases between them. CDR3 in DNA: TGTGCCAGCAGCTTGAGCGGGACATACTACGAGCAGTACTTC. Protein: CASSLSGTYYEQYF.

This chain uses TRBV6-1 with TRBJ2-2; maybe TRBD2 (6 bases). This CDR3 is built from 14 residues. Trimming took 2 bases from V and 3 from J, leaving 7 bases between them. The germline CDR1 and CDR2 sequences are MNHNS and SASEGT. The CDR3 DNA reads as TGTGCCAGCAGTGAACGGAGGGACACCGGGGAGCTGTTTTTT. This encodes CASSERRDTGELFF.

This clone has just a few counts. The rearrangement links TRBV11-2 to TRBJ1-5, with D possibly being TRBD1 (5 bases). The V and J ends lost 3 bases and 1 base respectively, with 13 bases between them. This CDR3 spans 16 amino acids. Germline lookup yields CDR1 SGHAT and CDR2 FQNNGV. CDR3 protein: CASSLGGFGSNQPQHF. The CDR3, as DNA: TGTGCCAGCAGCTTGGGGGGGTTTGGGAGCAATCAGCCCCAGCATTTT.

J is TRBJ2-5 and V is TRBV4-1, with D possibly being TRBD1 (6 bases). Trimming removed 3 bases at V and 4 bases at J, with 18 bases between. The CDR3 contains 16 residues. The V gene's germline CDR1 is MGHRA and CDR2 YSYEKL. As DNA, the CDR3 is TGCGCCAGCAGCCAGAAGGGCAGTGGGACACTAGAGACCCAGTACTTC. Translated, it gives CASSQKGSGTLETQYF.

V usage is TRBV4-1 and J usage is TRBJ2-1; D call uncertain. The CDR3 runs 11 residues. The germline CDR1 and CDR2 sequences are MGHRA and YSYEKL. V was pared by 1 base and J by 8 bases, with 3 bases between. Written as DNA, the CDR3 is TGCGCCAGCAGCCAAGCCGATGAGCAGTTCTTC. Translation gives CASSQADEQFF.